This T cell receptor (beta chain) was sequenced in a study of shared clonotypes between healthy human individuals. V dropped 0 bases and J dropped 5 bases, with 8 bases sitting between them. This CDR3 is built from 14 residues. Germline V gene data show CDR1 as SGHRS and CDR2 as YFSETQ. Here immunoSEQ multiplex PCR was the method, and the copy in TCRdb shows in-frame clones only, minus some. The sample yields some 2,500,000 clones, 80% to 95% seen once. Remarks on this clone: Its antigen is currently unknown. This specimen includes other DNA sequences encoding the same CDR3.

Study-wide findings and caveats: Estimated clonotype richness was generally higher in naive than memory subsets.

The sequence derives from a man in his late teens or twenties in good health. Some clones in this sample may be carry-over from other donors' samples. The sample consisted of naive CD4+ T cells from PBMCs. Subset meaning: CD45RA+ positively selected. The gene calls are TRBV5-1 and TRBJ1-4; D uncertain. In DNA form, the CDR3 reads TGCGCCAGCAGCTTGGGCCCTTCCAATGAAAAACTGTTTTTT. Translated: CASSLGPSNEKLFF.